Listed below are T cell receptor beta chains from one sample, sequenced in a study of T cells in Graves' hyperthyroidism and ophthalmopathy. TCRdb redid the calling of the multiplex PCR reads with MiXCR, one entry per CDR3 protein. The sample carries about 460,000 distinct CDR3 sequences, about 22% recorded once. The specimen sequenced was blood. The receptor source for this set is a woman in her 70s with Graves' ophthalmopathy. Both conserved end residues are part of each CDR3. The D gene is left open where the match is weak. Where a row states a size, it is once, few, many or the class of an expanded clone; other rows omit it.

size: -; J: TRBJ1-1; V: TRBV5-1; D: TRBD1; DNA: TGCGCCAGCAGCGACGACAGGGGAGGGAGGAACACTGAAGCTTTCTTT; CDR3: CASSDDRGGRNTEAFF
size: -; J: TRBJ1-1; V: TRBV20-1; D: TRBD1; DNA: TGCAGTGCTGGGACAGGGTTGAACACTGAAGCTTTCTTT; CDR3: CSAGTGLNTEAFF
size: -; J: TRBJ2-3; V: TRBV5-1; D: TRBD1; DNA: TGCGCCAGCAGCTTGGAGGGGGCGAAAGCTTCGCAGTATTTT; CDR3: CASSLEGAKASQYF
size: few; J: TRBJ2-1; V: TRBV7-6; D: -; DNA: TGTGCCAGCAGCTTAGGGACGAGGAATAATGAGCAGTTCTTC; CDR3: CASSLGTRNNEQFF
size: many; J: TRBJ2-5; V: TRBV11-2; D: -; DNA: TGTGCCAGCAGCTTAGGACTAAAGGAGACCCAGTACTTC; CDR3: CASSLGLKETQYF
size: -; J: TRBJ2-1; V: TRBV6-2/TRBV6-3; D: TRBD2; DNA: TGTGCCAGCAGTTATTTGGGACTAGCACCCTACAATGAGCAGTTCTTC; CDR3: CASSYLGLAPYNEQFF
size: few; J: TRBJ2-1; V: TRBV20-1; D: TRBD2; DNA: TGCAGTGCTAGGGATCGACTAGCGGGATCCACTAAACGATACAATGAGCAGTTCTTC; CDR3: CSARDRLAGSTKRYNEQFF
size: -; J: TRBJ2-1; V: TRBV10-1; D: TRBD1; DNA: TGCGCCAGCAGTGGACGGACAGGGGACATTAACAATGAGCAGTTCTTC; CDR3: CASSGRTGDINNEQFF
size: few; J: TRBJ1-5; V: TRBV25-1; D: -; DNA: TGTGCCAGCAGATGGGGGCAGGGGCGTCAGCCCCAGCATTTT; CDR3: CASRWGQGRQPQHF
size: few; J: TRBJ2-3; V: TRBV20-1; D: -; DNA: TGCAGTGCTAGTGTTGGGGATACGCAGTATTTT; CDR3: CSASVGDTQYF
size: once; J: TRBJ2-7; V: TRBV6-1; D: -; DNA: TGTGCCAGCAGGTGGGACCCGAGCTCCTACGAGCAGTACTTC; CDR3: CASRWDPSSYEQYF
size: few; J: TRBJ2-3; V: TRBV7-2; D: TRBD2; DNA: TGTGCCAGCAGCTTAAAAAGCGGGACTCCCGGAGGTACGCAGTATTTT; CDR3: CASSLKSGTPGGTQYF
size: -; J: TRBJ2-7; V: TRBV6-1; D: TRBD2; DNA: TGTGCCAGGCAGTATCAGCGGGAGCGGGACGAGCAGTACTTC; CDR3: CARQYQRERDEQYF
size: -; J: TRBJ2-7; V: TRBV20-1; D: -; DNA: TGCAGTGCTAAACGGTTCGCTTCCCGGAGTGTGGGCGAGCAGTACTTC; CDR3: CSAKRFASRSVGEQYF
size: few; J: TRBJ1-1; V: TRBV3-1; D: -; DNA: TGTGCCAGCAGCCAATTAAAAGGGTACACTGAAGCTTTCTTT; CDR3: CASSQLKGYTEAFF
size: many; J: TRBJ1-1; V: TRBV6-2/TRBV6-3; D: -; DNA: TGTGCCAGCAGTTACTCGAGGGGGGGCGCCGAGAACACTGAAGCTTTCTTT; CDR3: CASSYSRGGAENTEAFF
size: -; J: TRBJ1-2; V: TRBV12-3/TRBV12-4; D: TRBD1; DNA: TGTGCCAGCAGTCCTGGGACAGAAATAAATGGAAACTATGGCTACACCTTC; CDR3: CASSPGTEINGNYGYTF
size: many; J: TRBJ1-2; V: TRBV30; D: -; DNA: TGTGCCTGGAGCGCGCCAGCGACAGGAATCTATGGCTACACCTTC; CDR3: CAWSAPATGIYGYTF
size: few; J: TRBJ2-3; V: TRBV24-1; D: TRBD2; DNA: TGTGCCACCAGCCCCTCTTCTAGTAGCGGGATTTCAGATACGCAGTATTTT; CDR3: CATSPSSSSGISDTQYF
size: -; J: TRBJ2-1; V: TRBV5-4; D: TRBD1; DNA: TGTGCCAGCAGCCCCGATCCGGGGGACAGGGTAAATGAGCAGTTCTTC; CDR3: CASSPDPGDRVNEQFF
size: -; J: TRBJ2-7; V: TRBV6-2/TRBV6-3; D: -; DNA: TGTGCCAGCAGTTCCACAGGGACCGACTACGAGCAGTACTTC; CDR3: CASSSTGTDYEQYF
size: -; J: TRBJ2-4; V: TRBV18; D: -; DNA: TGTGCCAGCTCTCCTCTCGAGACAGGAAAAAACATTCAGTACTTC; CDR3: CASSPLETGKNIQYF
size: -; J: TRBJ1-1; V: TRBV30; D: -; DNA: TGTGCCTGGAGTTTTTGGGGTCTTGAAGCTTTCTTT; CDR3: CAWSFWGLEAFF
size: -; J: TRBJ1-4; V: TRBV5-1; D: TRBD1; DNA: TGCGCCAGCAGCTTGTGGTCAGGGGGATCTAATGAAAAACTGTTTTTT; CDR3: CASSLWSGGSNEKLFF
size: -; J: TRBJ1-2; V: TRBV20-1; D: TRBD1; DNA: TGCAGTGCTAGATTCAGGGGGTTCTATGGCTACACCTTC; CDR3: CSARFRGFYGYTF
size: few; J: TRBJ1-1; V: TRBV18; D: -; DNA: TGTGCCAGCTCACCTGACGGAGCTACTGAAGCTTTCTTT; CDR3: CASSPDGATEAFF
size: -; J: TRBJ2-7; V: TRBV20-1; D: TRBD2; DNA: TGCAGTGCTAGAGGCGGGAGGGCCTCATACGAGCAGTACTTC; CDR3: CSARGGRASYEQYF